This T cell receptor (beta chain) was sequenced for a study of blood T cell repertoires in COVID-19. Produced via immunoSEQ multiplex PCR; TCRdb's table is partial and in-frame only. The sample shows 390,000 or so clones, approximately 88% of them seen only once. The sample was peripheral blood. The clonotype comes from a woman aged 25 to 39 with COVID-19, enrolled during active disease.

The CDR3 sequence is CASRAGRAYEQYF. CDR3 bases: TGTGCCAGCAGGGCAGGGAGGGCCTACGAGCAGTACTTC. This chain uses TRBV6-5 with TRBJ2-7; 7 positions agree with TRBD2. Germline V gene data show CDR1 as MNHEY and CDR2 as SVGAGI. The CDR3 extends over 13 amino acids. The V and J ends lost 6 bases and 2 bases, in that order; junction bases with no gene match: 4.